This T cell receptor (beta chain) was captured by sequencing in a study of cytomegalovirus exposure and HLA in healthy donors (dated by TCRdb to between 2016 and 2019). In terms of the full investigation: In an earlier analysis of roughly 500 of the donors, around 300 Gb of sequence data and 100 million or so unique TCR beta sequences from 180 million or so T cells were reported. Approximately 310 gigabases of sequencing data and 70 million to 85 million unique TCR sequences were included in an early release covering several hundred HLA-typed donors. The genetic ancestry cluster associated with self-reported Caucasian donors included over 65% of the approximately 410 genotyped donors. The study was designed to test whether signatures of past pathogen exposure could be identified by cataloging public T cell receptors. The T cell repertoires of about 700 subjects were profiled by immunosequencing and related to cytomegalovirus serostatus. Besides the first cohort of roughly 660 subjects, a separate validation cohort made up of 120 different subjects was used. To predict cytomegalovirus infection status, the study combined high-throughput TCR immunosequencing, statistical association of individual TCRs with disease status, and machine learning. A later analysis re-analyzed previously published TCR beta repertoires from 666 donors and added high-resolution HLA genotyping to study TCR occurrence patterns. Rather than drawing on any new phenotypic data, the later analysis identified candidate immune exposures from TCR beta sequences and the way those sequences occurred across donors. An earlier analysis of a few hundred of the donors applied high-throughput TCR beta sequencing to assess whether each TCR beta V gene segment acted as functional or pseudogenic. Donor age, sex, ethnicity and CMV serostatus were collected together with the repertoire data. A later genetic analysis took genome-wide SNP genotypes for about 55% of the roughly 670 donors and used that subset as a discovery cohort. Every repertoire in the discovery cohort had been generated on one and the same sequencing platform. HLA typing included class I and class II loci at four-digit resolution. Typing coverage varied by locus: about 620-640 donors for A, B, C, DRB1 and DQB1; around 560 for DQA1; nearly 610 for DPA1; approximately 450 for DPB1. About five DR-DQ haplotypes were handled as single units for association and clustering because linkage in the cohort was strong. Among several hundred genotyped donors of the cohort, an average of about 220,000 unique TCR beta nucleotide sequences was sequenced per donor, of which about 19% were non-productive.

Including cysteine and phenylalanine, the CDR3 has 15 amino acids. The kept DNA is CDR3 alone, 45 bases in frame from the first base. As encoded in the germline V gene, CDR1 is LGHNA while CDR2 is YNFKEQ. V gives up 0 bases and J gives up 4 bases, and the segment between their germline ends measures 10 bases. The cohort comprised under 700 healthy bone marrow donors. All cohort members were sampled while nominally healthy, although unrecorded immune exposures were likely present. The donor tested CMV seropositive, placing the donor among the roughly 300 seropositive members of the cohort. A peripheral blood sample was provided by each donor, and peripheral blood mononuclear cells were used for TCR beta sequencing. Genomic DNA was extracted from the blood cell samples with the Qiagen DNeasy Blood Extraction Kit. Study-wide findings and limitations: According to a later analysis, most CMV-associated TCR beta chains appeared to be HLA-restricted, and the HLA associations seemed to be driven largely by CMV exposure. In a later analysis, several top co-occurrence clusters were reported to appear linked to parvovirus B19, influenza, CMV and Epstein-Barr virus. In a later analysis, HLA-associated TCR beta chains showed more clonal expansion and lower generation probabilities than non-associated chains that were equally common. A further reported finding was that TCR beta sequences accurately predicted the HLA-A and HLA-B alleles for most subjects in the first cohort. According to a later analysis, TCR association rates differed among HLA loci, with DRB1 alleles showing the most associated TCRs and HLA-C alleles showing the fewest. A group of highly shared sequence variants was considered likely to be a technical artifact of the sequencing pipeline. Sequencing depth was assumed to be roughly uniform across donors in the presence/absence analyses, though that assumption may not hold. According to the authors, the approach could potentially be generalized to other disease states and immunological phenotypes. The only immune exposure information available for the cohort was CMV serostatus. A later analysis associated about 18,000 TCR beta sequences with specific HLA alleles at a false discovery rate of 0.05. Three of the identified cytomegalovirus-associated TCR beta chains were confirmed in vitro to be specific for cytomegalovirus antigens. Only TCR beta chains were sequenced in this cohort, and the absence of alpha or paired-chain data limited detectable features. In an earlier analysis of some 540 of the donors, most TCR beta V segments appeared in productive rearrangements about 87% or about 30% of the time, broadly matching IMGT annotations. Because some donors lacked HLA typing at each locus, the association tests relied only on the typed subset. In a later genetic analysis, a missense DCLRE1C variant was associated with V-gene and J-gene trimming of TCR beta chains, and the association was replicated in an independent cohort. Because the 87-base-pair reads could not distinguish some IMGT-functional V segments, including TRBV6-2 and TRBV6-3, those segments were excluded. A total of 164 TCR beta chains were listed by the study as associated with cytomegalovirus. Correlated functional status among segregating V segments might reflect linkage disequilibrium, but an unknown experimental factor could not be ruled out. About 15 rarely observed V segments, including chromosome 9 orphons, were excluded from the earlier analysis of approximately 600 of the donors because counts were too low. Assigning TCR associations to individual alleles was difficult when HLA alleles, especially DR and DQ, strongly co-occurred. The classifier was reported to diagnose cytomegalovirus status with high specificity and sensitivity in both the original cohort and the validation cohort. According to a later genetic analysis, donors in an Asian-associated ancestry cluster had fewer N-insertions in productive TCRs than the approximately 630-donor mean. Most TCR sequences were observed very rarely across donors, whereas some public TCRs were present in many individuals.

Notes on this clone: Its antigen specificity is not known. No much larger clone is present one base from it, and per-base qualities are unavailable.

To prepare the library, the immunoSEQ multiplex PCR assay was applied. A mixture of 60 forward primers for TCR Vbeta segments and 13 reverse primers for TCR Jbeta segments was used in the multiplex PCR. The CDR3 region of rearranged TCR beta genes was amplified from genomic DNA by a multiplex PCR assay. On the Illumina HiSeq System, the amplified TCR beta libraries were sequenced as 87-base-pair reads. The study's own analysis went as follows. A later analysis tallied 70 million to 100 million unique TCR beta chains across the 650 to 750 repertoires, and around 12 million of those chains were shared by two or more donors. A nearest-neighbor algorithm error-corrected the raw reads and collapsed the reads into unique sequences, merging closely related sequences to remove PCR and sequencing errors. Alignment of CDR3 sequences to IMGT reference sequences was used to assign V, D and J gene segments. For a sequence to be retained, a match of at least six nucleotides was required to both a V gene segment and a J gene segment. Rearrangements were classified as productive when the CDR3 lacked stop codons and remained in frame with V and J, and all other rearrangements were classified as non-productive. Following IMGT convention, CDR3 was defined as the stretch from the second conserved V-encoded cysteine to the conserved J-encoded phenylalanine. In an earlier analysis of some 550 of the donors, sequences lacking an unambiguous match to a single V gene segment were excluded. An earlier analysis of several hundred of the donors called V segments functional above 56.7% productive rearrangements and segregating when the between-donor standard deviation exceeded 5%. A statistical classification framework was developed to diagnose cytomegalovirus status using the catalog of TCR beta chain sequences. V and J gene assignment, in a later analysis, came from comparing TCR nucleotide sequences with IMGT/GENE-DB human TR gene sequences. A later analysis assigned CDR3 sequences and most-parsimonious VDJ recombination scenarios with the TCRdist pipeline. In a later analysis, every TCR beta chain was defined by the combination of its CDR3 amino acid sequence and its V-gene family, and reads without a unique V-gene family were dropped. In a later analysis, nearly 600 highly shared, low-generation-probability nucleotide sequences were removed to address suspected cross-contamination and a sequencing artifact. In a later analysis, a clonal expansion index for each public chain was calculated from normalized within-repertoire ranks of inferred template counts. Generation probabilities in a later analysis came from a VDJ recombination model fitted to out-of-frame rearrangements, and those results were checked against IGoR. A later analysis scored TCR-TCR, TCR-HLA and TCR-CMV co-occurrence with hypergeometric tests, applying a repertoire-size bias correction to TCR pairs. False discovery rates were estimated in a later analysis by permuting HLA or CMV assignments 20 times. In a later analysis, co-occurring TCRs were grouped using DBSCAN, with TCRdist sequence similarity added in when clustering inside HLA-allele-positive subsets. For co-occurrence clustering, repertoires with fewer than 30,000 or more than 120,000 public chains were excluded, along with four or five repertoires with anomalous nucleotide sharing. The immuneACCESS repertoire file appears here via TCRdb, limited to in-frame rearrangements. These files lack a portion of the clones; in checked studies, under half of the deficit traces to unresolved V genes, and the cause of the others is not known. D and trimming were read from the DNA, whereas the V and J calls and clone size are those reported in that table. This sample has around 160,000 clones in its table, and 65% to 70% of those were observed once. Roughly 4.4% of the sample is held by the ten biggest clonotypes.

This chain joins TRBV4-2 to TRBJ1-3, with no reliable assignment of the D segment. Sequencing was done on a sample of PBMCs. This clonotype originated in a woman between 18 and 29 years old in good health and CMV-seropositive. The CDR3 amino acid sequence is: CASSQEAFRGNTIYF. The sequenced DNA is TGTGCCAGCAGCCAAGAGGCCTTCCGAGGAAACACCATATATTTT.